This T cell receptor (beta chain) is from a study of beta chain features in type 1 diabetes. Study conclusions and caveats: People with Type 1 diabetes carried modestly yet significantly shorter TCRB CDR3s in all four CD4+ subsets.

Expressed TCRB transcripts were sequenced after all isolated RNA was converted to cDNA. Profiling relied on immunoSEQ multiplex PCR, and the TCRdb table lists in-frame clones only, not all of them. The sample has about 150,000 clones, around an eighth seen once. V gave up 1 base and J gave up 5 bases, with 7 bases separating them. Germline CDR1 and CDR2: LNHDA and SQIVND (reference sequence). The CDR3 consists of 13 residues. This clone was observed a few times. Its matching antigen is unknown. A sort by CD45RO/CCR7/CD25/CD127/CD95/CD27 yielded CD4+ naive, central memory, regulatory and stem cell-like memory cells.

The rearrangement joins TRBV19 to TRBJ2-3; the D is unclear. The sequencing input was central memory CD4+ T cells from blood. The TCR originated in a young man with type 1 diabetes. The CDR3 protein is CASSIGTRDTQYF. For the CDR3, the DNA is TGTGCCAGTAGTATAGGGACCCGAGATACGCAGTATTTT.